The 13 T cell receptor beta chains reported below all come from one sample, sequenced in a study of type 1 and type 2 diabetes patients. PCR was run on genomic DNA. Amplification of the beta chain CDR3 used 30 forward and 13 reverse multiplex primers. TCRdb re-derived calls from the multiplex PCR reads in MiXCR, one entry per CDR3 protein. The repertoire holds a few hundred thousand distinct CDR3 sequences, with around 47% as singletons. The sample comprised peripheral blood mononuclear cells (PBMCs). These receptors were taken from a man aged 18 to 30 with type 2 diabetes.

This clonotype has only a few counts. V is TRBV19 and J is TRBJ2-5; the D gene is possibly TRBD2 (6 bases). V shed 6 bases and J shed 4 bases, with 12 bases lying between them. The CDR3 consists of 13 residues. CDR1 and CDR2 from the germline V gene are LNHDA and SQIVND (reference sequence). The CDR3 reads CASSEEGSETQYF. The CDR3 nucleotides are TGTGCCAGTAGCGAGGAGGGATCAGAGACCCAGTACTTC. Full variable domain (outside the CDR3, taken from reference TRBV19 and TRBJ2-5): DGGITQSPKYLFRKEGQNVTLSCEQNLNHDAMYWYRQDPGQGLRLIYYSQIVNDFQKGDIAEGYSVSREKKESFPLTVTSAQKNPTAFYLCASSEEGSETQYFGPGTRLLVL.

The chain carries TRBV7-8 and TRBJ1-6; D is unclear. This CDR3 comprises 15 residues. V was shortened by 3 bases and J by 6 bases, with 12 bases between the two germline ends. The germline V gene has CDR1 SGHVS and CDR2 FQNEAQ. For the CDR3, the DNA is TGTGCCAGCAGCTTGAAAGGGCCCGCTAATTCACCCCTCCACTTT. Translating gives CASSLKGPANSPLHF.

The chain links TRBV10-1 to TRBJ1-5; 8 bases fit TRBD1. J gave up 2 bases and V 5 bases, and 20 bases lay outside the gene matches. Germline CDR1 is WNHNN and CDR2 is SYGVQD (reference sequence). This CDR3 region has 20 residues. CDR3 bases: TGCGCCAGCAGTTACTCCGGCATACGGGCAGGGGGCACGGGCAATCAGCCCCAGCATTTT. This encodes CASSYSGIRAGGTGNQPQHF.

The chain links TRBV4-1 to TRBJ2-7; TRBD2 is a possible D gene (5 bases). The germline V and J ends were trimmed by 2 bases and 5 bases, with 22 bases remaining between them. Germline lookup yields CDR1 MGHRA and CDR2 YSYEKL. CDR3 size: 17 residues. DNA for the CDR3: TGCGCCAGCAGCCAATACCAACCAGACCGGGATAGGGACGAGCAGTACTTC. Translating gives CASSQYQPDRDRDEQYF.

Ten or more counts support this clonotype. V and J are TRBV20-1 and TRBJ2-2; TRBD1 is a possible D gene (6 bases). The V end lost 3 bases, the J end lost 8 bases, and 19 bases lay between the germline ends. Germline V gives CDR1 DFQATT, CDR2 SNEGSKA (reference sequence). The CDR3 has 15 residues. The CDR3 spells CSASVTGPPAGELFF. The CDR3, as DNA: TGCAGTGCTAGTGTGACAGGTCCTCCGGCTGGGGAGCTGTTTTTT.

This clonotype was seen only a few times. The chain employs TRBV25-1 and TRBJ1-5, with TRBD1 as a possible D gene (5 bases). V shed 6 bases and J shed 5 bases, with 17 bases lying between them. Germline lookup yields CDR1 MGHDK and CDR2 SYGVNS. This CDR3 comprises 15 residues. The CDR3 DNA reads TGTGCCAGCAGCTTGAAGGGCAGGGTGGATCAGCCCCAGCATTTT. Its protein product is CASSLKGRVDQPQHF. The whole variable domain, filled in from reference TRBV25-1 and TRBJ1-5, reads EADIYQTPRYLVIGTGKKITLECSQTMGHDKMYWYQQDPGMELHLIHYSYGVNSTEKGDLSSESTVSRIRTEHFPLTLESARPSHTSQYLCASSLKGRVDQPQHFGDGTRLSIL.

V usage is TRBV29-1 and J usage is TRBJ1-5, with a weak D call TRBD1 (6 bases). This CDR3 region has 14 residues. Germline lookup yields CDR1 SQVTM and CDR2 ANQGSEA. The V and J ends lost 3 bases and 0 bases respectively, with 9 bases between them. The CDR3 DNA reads TGCAGCGTTGAGGACAGTAATAGCAATCAGCCCCAGCATTTT. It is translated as CSVEDSNSNQPQHF.

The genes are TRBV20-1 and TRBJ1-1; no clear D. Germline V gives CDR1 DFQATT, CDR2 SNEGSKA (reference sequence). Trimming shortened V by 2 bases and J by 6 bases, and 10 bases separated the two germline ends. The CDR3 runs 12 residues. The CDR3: CSARKTLAEAFF. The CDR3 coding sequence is TGCAGTGCTAGAAAGACTCTGGCTGAAGCTTTCTTT.

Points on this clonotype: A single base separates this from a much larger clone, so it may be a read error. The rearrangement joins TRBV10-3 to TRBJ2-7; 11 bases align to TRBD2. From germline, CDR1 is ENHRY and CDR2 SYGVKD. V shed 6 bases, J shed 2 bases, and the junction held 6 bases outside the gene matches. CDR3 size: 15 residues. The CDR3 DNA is TGTGCCATCAGATTCGGGACTAGCGGACCCTACGAGCAGTACTTC. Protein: CAIRFGTSGPYEQYF.

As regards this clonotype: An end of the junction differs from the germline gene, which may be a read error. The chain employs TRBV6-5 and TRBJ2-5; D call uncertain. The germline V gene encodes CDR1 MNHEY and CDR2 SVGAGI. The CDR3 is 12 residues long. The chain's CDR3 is CATSDIGETQYF. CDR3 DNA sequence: TGTGCCACCAGTGACATAGGGGAGACCCAGTACTTC.

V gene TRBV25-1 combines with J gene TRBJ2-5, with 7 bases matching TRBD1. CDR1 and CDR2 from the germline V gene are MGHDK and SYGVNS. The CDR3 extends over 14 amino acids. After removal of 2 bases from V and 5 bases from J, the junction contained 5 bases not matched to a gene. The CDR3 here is CASSEIRGHETQYF. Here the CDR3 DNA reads TGTGCCAGCAGTGAAATTAGGGGGCACGAGACCCAGTACTTC.

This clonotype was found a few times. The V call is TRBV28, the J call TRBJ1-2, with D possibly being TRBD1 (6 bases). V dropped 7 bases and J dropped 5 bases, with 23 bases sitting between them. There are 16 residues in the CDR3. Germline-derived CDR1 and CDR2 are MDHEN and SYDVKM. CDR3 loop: CASTKALQGGLYGYTF. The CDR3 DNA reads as TGTGCCAGCACCAAGGCCCTACAGGGAGGGCTATATGGCTACACCTTC.

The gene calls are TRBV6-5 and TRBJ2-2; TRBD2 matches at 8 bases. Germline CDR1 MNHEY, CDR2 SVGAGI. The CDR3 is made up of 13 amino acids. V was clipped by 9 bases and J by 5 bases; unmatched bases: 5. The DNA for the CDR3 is TGTGCCAGTACCGGACTAGCTACCGGGGAGCTGTTTTTT. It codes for CASTGLATGELFF.